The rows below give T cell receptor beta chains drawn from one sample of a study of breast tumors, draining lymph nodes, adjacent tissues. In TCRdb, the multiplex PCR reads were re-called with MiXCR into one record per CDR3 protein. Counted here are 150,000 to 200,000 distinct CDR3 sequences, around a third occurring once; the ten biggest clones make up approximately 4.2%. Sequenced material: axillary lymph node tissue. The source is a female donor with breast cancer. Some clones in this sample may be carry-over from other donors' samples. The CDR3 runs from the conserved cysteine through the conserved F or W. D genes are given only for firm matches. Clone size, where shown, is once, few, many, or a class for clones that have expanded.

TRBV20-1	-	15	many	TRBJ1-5	CSAMDNGVSNQPQHF	TGCAGTGCTATGGACAATGGGGTTAGCAATCAGCCCCAGCATTTT
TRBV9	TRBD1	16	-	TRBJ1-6	CASSGGEGTGDSPLHF	TGTGCCAGCAGCGGAGGCGAGGGGACAGGCGATTCACCCCTCCACTTT
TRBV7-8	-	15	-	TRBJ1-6	CASSPIGTNRSPLHF	TGTGCCAGCAGCCCGATCGGGACAAACCGCTCACCCCTCCACTTT
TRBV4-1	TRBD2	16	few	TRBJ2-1	CASSQMKAGGLGEQFF	TGCGCCAGCAGCCAAATGAAGGCGGGAGGTCTAGGTGAGCAGTTCTTC
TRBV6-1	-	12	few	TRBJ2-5	CATRIGQETQYF	TGTGCCACCAGGATAGGGCAAGAGACCCAGTACTTC
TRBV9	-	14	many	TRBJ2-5	CASSVDTIQETQSF	TGTGCCAGCAGCGTAGACACAATCCAAGAGACCCAGTCCTTC
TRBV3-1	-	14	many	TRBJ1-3	CASSSGESGNTIYF	TGTGCCAGCAGCTCTGGGGAATCTGGAAACACCATATATTTT
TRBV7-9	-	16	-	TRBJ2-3	CASSLVYRGDPRSQYF	TGTGCCAGCAGCTTGGTATACCGTGGCGATCCAAGATCGCAGTATTTT
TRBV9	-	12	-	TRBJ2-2	CASPGYAGELFF	TGTGCTAGTCCCGGTTACGCCGGGGAGCTGTTTTTT
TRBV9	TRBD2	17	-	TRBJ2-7	CANSVATGTSGRGEQYF	TGTGCCAACAGCGTAGCTACCGGGACTAGCGGGAGAGGCGAACAGTACTTC